The clone carrying this T cell receptor beta chain appeared a few times. Antigen: not known. These data come from a study of T cells after yellow fever vaccination. The wider study: Preparation of the low-cell-number fractions used SMART-Seq v4 Ultra Low Input.

TCRdb redid the calling of the 5' RACE reads with MiXCR, one entry per CDR3 protein. Seen here are about 630,000 distinct CDR3 sequences, more than 9% observed once, and the top ten hold 15%. General study points: In FACS-sorted repertoires, abundant clonotypes from the bulk population could appear as contaminants. Researchers noted that a small share of clonotypes showed up in both CD4 and CD8 compartments.

The sequencing here drew on PBMCs, taken on the day of the yellow fever booster vaccination. This TCR came from a man in his thirties or forties who received the YFV17D yellow fever vaccine.

CDR3 amino acids: CASSDLYGQGVNSPLHF. CDR3 nucleotide sequence: TGTGCCAGCAGTGACCTCTACGGACAGGGTGTAAATTCACCCCTCCACTTT. The chain recombines TRBV2 with TRBJ1-6; 8 nucleotides match TRBD1. The CDR3 spans 17 residues. J gave up 7 bases and V 3 bases, and 11 bases lay outside the gene matches. Germline V gene data show CDR1 as SNHLY and CDR2 as FYNNEI.